This T cell receptor beta chain was obtained from a study of CD8 T cells in ankylosing spondylitis. Study findings and constraints: With a CD8+ phenotype, disease-linked clones were relatively rare in peripheral blood. In the blood and synovial fluid of reactive arthritis, some motif variants had been previously reported. Blood from ankylosing spondylitis patients appeared to carry a characteristic roughly eight-variant TCR beta motif.

Trimming removed 1 base from V and 3 bases from J, with 10 bases in between. Germline values: CDR1 SGHRS, CDR2 YFSETQ. The CDR3 consists of 14 residues. This clonotype was seen many times. What it binds is not known. Quantitative barcoded 5'-RACE was used to prepare TCR beta libraries. MiXCR, run by TCRdb on the 5' RACE reads, gives a single entry per CDR3 protein. The sample records roughly 440,000 distinct CDR3 sequences, approximately 17% being singletons. The V and J genes are TRBV5-1 and TRBJ1-1; tentatively, D is TRBD1 (5 bases). The specimen sequenced was blood, either unsorted or a sorted T cell fraction (not recorded which). The clonotype was recovered from a male donor with ankylosing spondylitis. CDR3 in DNA: TGCGCCAGCAGCTTGCGTCAGGGTGACACTGAAGCTTTCTTT. It translates to CASSLRQGDTEAFF. Full variable domain (rest looked up from reference TRBV5-1 and TRBJ1-1): KAGVTQTPRYLIKTRGQQVTLSCSPISGHRSVSWYQQTPGQGLQFLFEYFSETQRNKGNFPGRFSGRQFSNSRSEMNVSTLELGDSALYLCASSLRQGDTEAFFGQGTRLTVV.